This TCR beta chain is from a study of blood T cells in healthy people across ages. Across the whole study: About one barcoded beta molecule per two T cells was the capture yield of template switching.

RNA extraction gave at least 5.5 micrograms of total RNA per sample. Regarding the study as a whole: With unsorted PBMCs, a conclusive comparison of naive versus antigen-experienced cells was not possible.

In the case of this clonotype: Its target is not known. Possible read error: a much larger clone is one base away.

Germline V lookup: CDR1 LGHNA, CDR2 YNFKEQ. CDR3 length equals 15 residues. Primers used in a second PCR of roughly 7 to 11 cycles were a sample-barcoded 5' primer and a J-beta primer mix. Using its own MiXCR run on the 5' RACE reads, TCRdb lists one record per CDR3 protein. Of approximately 810,000 distinct CDR3 sequences in the sample, about 30% were seen once. Material: blood. The receptor comes from a woman aged 80 or older in good health. This chain uses TRBV4-2 with TRBJ2-5; tentative D call: TRBD2 (6 bases). This CDR3 reads CAGSQDWGSGETQYF. The CDR3 nucleotides read TGTGCCGGCAGCCAAGACTGGGGCAGCGGGGAGACCCAGTACTTC.